The clone carrying this TCR beta chain has only a few counts. V was trimmed by 0 bases and J by 10 bases, leaving 11 bases between them. The CDR3 has 13 residues. CDR1 is SGDLS and CDR2 is YYNGEE in the germline V gene. These data originate in a study of T-cell reconstitution after alpha-beta-depleted transplantation in children. It was with unique molecular identifiers that the TCRbeta library was prepared. From the PCR reads, TCRdb called clonotypes with MiXCR, one entry per CDR3 protein. The sample has 90,000 to 100,000 distinct CDR3 sequences, 23% seen once; the top ten hold 20% to 25%. The sequences come from PBMCs, collected before TCRalphabeta/CD19-depleted stem cell transplant. The sequence was obtained from a boy aged 2 to 9 with acute lymphoblastic leukemia, due to receive a stem cell transplant. V gene TRBV9 combines with J gene TRBJ2-1; D unclear. CDR3 sequence: CASSVGGLGEQFF. CDR3 coding DNA: TGTGCCAGCAGCGTAGGTGGGTTGGGGGAGCAGTTCTTC.